This TCR beta chain was recovered during a study of regulatory T cells in long-lasting Graves disease. Arm-PCR of CDR3 regions and iRepertoire HTBI primers were used to build TCR beta libraries. TCRdb reanalysed the multiplex PCR reads using MiXCR and keeps one entry per CDR3 protein. The sample lists more than 450,000 distinct CDR3 sequences, about 12% seen once, with almost 9% in the top ten. Study results and caveats: Relative to newly diagnosed Graves' patients, persistent ones had lower TCR diversity. Public clonotype sharing was higher in persistent than newly diagnosed patients. TRBV28, TRBJ1-2 and TRBJ2-5 were segments that persistent disease favored.

As regards this clonotype: The antigen remains undetermined.

As for time point: newly diagnosed GD, antithyroid drugs for less than 3 months. Generation of the TCR library employed RNA extracted from PBMCs. Between the trimmed V and J ends, which lost 2 bases and 2 bases, there was a span of 13 bases. The CDR3 has 15 residues. CDR1 is MNHEY, CDR2 SMNVEV, per germline (reference sequence). These data also featured in a second study, about T cells in Graves' hyperthyroidism and ophthalmopathy.

This chain joins TRBV27 and TRBJ2-7; weak D call: TRBD2 (6 bases). This sequence was found in a young woman with Graves disease. Sequenced material: peripheral blood mononuclear cells (PBMCs), taken at new diagnosis, from a patient treated with antithyroid drugs. CDR3 region: CASSLTLAYPYEQYF. CDR3 in DNA: TGTGCCAGCAGTTTAACTCTAGCGTACCCCTACGAGCAGTACTTC.